The TCR beta chain under discussion was sequenced for a study of T cell repertoires in ileal Crohn's disease. Overall study context: Thiopurines (under 12) or anti-TNF agents (more than 17) were given postoperatively to about half.

Only in-frame clones appear in the TCRdb table, and some are missing; sequencing was by immunoSEQ multiplex PCR. The sample records about 11,000 clones, more than 60% being singletons. This CDR3 comprises 15 residues. The ends lost 5 bases at V and 3 bases at J; junction bases unmatched: 6. Germline loops: CDR1 LGHNA, CDR2 YNFKEQ. The material sequenced was ileal tissue. The receptor comes from an adult with Crohn's disease. This sequence joins TRBV4-2 and TRBJ2-2; 7 bases line up with TRBD2. DNA for the CDR3: TGTGCCAGCAGCTACGGCGGGGGACACACCGGGGAGCTGTTTTTT. Its translation is CASSYGGGHTGELFF.